The TCR beta chain under discussion was sequenced for a study of T-cell memory formation after mild COVID-19. TCRdb independently ran MiXCR on the 5' RACE reads; one entry per CDR3 protein. The profile shows roughly 620,000 distinct CDR3 sequences, over 15% of them singletons. The trim removed 3 bases at V and 5 bases at J, leaving 8 bases unmatched. The CDR3 contains 18 residues. Germline V gene lookup returns CDR1 SGHTA and CDR2 FQGNSA. The chain carries TRBV7-2 and TRBJ2-3, with TRBD2 identical over 16 bases. The receptor was derived from an adult woman who had mild COVID-19 (a few samples of this study predate the infection). Cell type and time point are not known. Sequenced material: PBMCs or a T cell subset sorted from them (not recorded which). Here the CDR3 DNA reads TGTGCCAGCAGCTTCGGGACTAGCGGGGGGGAATGGGGAGATACGCAGTATTTT. Protein product: CASSFGTSGGEWGDTQYF.